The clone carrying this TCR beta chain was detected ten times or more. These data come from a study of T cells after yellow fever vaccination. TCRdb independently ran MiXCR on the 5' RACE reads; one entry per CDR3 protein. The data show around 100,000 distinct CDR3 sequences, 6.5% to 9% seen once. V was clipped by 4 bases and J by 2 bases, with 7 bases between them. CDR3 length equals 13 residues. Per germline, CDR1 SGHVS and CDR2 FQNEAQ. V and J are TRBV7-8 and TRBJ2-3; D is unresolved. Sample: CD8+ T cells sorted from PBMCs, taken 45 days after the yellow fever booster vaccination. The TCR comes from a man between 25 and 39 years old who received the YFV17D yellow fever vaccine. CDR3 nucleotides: TGTGCCAGCAGCTCCCATTCCACAGATACGCAGTATTTT. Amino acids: CASSSHSTDTQYF.